These T cell receptor beta chains were read from a single sample in a study of OX40 agonist ivuxolimab in advanced cancers. Data came from immunoSEQ multiplex PCR; TCRdb stores just in-frame clones and leaves some out. This sample has tens of thousands of clones, with more than 70% found just once. The source material was CD4+ or CD8+ T cells sorted from blood, sampled in a trial of the OX40 agonist ivuxolimab. The receptors stem from an adult with an advanced solid tumor such as melanoma, head and neck, liver or kidney cancer. Both conserved end residues are part of each CDR3. D genes are given only for firm matches. Part of the rows lack a size; the others show once, few, many or a class for expanded clones.

TRBV27,TRBJ2-2,.,.,TGTGCCAGCAGCAAAGGGACCGTGAACACCGGGGAGCTGTTTTTT,CASSKGTVNTGELFF
TRBV5-5,TRBJ2-2,.,.,TGTGCCAGCAGCTTGAGGGGACAGGTAGCGGGCGGGGAGCTGTTTTTT,CASSLRGQVAGGELFF
TRBV7-2,TRBJ1-6,.,.,TGTGCCAGCAGCGGCCGGGACAATTCACCCCTCCACTTT,CASSGRDNSPLHF
TRBV5-1,TRBJ2-7,.,.,TGCGCCAGCAGCTTGGCACAGGCCTACGAGCAGTACTTC,CASSLAQAYEQYF
TRBV19,TRBJ2-6,TRBD1,few,TGTGCCAGTAGTATAGGGACAGGGGTAATGGCTGGGGCCAACGTCCTGACTTTC,CASSIGTGVMAGANVLTF
TRBV29-1,TRBJ2-1,.,.,TGCAGCGTCGGGCTCTACAATGAGCAGTTCTTC,CSVGLYNEQFF
TRBV27,TRBJ2-3,.,.,TGTGCCAGCAGTCGAAATTCCGGTGGGGGGGATACGCAGTATTTT,CASSRNSGGGDTQYF
TRBV18,TRBJ2-7,.,.,TGTGCCAGCTCACCTGTTACAGCCTACGAGCAGTACTTC,CASSPVTAYEQYF
TRBV29-1,TRBJ2-3,TRBD2,few,TGCAGCGCGGGGCTAGCGGGGATCACAGATACGCAGTATTTT,CSAGLAGITDTQYF
TRBV7-2,TRBJ1-1,TRBD1,.,TGTGCCAGCAGCCCACGACAGGGGTCGAACACTGAAGCTTTCTTT,CASSPRQGSNTEAFF
TRBV6-1,TRBJ2-3,.,.,TGTGCCAGCAGTGAAGCTAAAGGGGTCGGCACGCAGTATTTT,CASSEAKGVGTQYF
TRBV9,TRBJ1-1,.,.,TGTGCCAGCAGCCTTAGAGCGACAATGAACACTGAAGCTTTCTTT,CASSLRATMNTEAFF
TRBV19,TRBJ2-7,TRBD1,once,TGTGCCAGTAGTATAGGCCTGTCCCGGGACAGGGGAACCTACGAGCAGTACTTC,CASSIGLSRDRGTYEQYF
TRBV10-3,TRBJ1-6,TRBD1,.,TGTGCCGTTCGAACAGGGGGCTTTTCACCCCTCCACTTT,CAVRTGGFSPLHF
TRBV6-5,TRBJ2-4,.,.,TGTGCCAGCAACCACGGATCGGTTTCGGCGGCCATTCAGTACTTC,CASNHGSVSAAIQYF
TRBV29-1,TRBJ2-1,TRBD1,many,TGCAGCGCTGGACAGGACTACAATGAGCAGTTCTTC,CSAGQDYNEQFF
TRBV7-2,TRBJ2-1,.,.,TGTGCCAGCAGCTTAGGAACGGAAAATGAGCAGTTCTTC,CASSLGTENEQFF
TRBV5-5,TRBJ2-6,.,.,TGTGCCAGCAGCCTGGGAGTTGGGGCCAACGTCCTGACTTTC,CASSLGVGANVLTF
TRBV28,TRBJ1-3,.,few,TGTGCCAGCAGTTCAGGGGCTAGTTCTGGAAACACCATATATTTT,CASSSGASSGNTIYF
TRBV29-1,TRBJ1-2,.,.,TGCAGCGTTCGTTTGGGGGGCTATGGCTACACCTTC,CSVRLGGYGYTF
TRBV18,TRBJ2-7,.,.,TGTGCCAGCTCACCTGATCAGGGTAAAAACGAGCAGTACTTC,CASSPDQGKNEQYF
TRBV6-5,TRBJ2-3,TRBD2,.,TGTGCCAGCAGACGACTAGCGGGTTCCACAGATACGCAGTATTTT,CASRRLAGSTDTQYF
TRBV5-1,TRBJ1-1,TRBD1,.,TGCGCCAGCAGCTTAGGGGACAGATTAATGAACACTGAAGCTTTCTTT,CASSLGDRLMNTEAFF
TRBV5-1,TRBJ2-7,.,.,TGCGCCAGCAGCTTAGGCAGATCCTACGAGCAGTACTTC,CASSLGRSYEQYF
TRBV5-1,TRBJ1-1,.,.,TGCGCCAGCAGCTTGTTCCGAAACACTGAAGCTTTCTTT,CASSLFRNTEAFF
TRBV25-1,TRBJ1-2,.,medium-sized,TGTGCCAGCACCTTCGGAGACAGGAACTATGGCTACACCTTC,CASTFGDRNYGYTF
TRBV7-6,TRBJ2-5,.,.,TGTGCCAGCAGCTGGACGGATCAAGAGACCCAGTACTTC,CASSWTDQETQYF